This TCR beta chain was identified during a study of CD8 T cells in Susac syndrome. This CDR3 spans 17 amino acids. Germline CDR1 and CDR2: SGHRS and YFSETQ. V shed 3 bases and J 5 bases; nucleotides not matched to a gene: 14. Random hexamers served to reverse transcribe about 0.45 to 1 ug RNA. MiXCR was run by TCRdb on the immunoSEQ multiplex PCR reads, yielding one entry per CDR3 protein. The data show tens of thousands of distinct CDR3 sequences, 90% to 95% seen once. The sequence came from a human donor with Susac syndrome. The chain links TRBV5-1 to TRBJ2-5; 9 bases are a match to TRBD2. The specimen was CD4+ T cells from PBMCs. In nucleotides, the CDR3 is TGCGCCAGCAGCTCCGCCTGGGGCGGGGGGGCTGAGGAGACCCAGTACTTC. This translates into CASSSAWGGGAEETQYF.